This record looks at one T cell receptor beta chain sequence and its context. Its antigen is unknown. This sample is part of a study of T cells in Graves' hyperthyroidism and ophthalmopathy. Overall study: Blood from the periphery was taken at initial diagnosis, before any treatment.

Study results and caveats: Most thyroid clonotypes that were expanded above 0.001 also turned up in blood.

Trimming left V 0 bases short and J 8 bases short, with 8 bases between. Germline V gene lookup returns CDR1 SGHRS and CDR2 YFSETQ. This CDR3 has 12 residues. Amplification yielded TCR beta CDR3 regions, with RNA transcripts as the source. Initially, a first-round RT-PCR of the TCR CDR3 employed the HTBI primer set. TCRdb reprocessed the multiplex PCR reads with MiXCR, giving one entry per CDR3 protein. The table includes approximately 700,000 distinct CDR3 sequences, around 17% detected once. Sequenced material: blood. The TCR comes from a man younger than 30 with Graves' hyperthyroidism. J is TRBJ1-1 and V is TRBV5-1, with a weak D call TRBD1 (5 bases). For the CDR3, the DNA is TGCGCCAGCAGCTTGGTGCCAGGGGAAGCTTTCTTT. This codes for CASSLVPGEAFF.